Described below is a single T cell receptor (beta chain) sequence and its context. Its matching antigen is unknown. These data originate in a study of post-analysis software for immune sequencing data. Study-wide points: By F measure, strong co-clustering occurred among samples prepared in the same batch. Five TRBV segments were significantly more frequent in patients than in controls. TRBV5-6, TRBV5-1 and TRBV20-1 were among these segments. When compared against controls, multiple sclerosis patients showed significantly lower normalized Chao1 diversity.

Germline trimming cut 6 bases from V and 12 bases from J; bases unmatched to any gene: 3. Germline V gives CDR1 DFQATT, CDR2 SNEGSKA (reference sequence). This CDR3 is 11 amino acids long. Tagging with unique molecular identifiers was a feature of the TCR beta cDNA libraries. Researchers reported some 500,000 cDNA molecules coming from about 0.98 to 11 million T cells. MiXCR was run by TCRdb on the PCR reads, yielding one entry per CDR3 protein. This table has some 800,000 distinct CDR3 sequences, 40% to 55% appearing once. This sequence originates from a girl aged 5 to 17 with multiple sclerosis. The sequenced material came from blood. V and J are TRBV20-1 and TRBJ2-3; 13 nucleotides align to TRBD2. The CDR3 bases are TGCAGTGCACTAGCGGGAGGGCCCCAGTATTTT. Its protein is CSALAGGPQYF.